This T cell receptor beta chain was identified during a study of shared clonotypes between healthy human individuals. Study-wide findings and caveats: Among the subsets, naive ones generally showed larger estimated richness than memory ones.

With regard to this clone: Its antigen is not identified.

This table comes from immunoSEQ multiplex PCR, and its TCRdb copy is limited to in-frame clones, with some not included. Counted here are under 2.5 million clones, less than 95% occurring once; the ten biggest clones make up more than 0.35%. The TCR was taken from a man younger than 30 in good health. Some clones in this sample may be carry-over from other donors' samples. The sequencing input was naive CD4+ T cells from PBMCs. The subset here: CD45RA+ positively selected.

The CDR3 sequence: CATAPGRGGKLFF. Written as DNA, the CDR3 is TGTGCCACCGCACCGGGCCGAGGGGGGAAACTGTTTTTT. The chain carries TRBV19 and TRBJ1-4; TRBD1 is a possible D gene (6 bases). Trimming removed 10 bases at V and 11 bases at J, with 20 bases between. Germline CDR1 and CDR2: LNHDA and SQIVND (reference sequence). The CDR3 length is 13 residues.